These T cell receptor beta chains were read from a single sample in a study of cytomegalovirus exposure and HLA in healthy donors. The assay was immunoSEQ multiplex PCR, and TCRdb's table has in-frame clones only and misses some. Found here are 150,000 or so clones, roughly 89% of them singletons; the top ten hold about 10%. What was sequenced was PBMCs. These receptors came from a woman aged 18 to 35 in good health and CMV-seropositive. CDR3s include the opening cysteine and the closing phenylalanine or tryptophan. The order of the fields is D gene, V gene, J gene, clone size, CDR3 protein, CDR3 DNA. D genes are given only for firm matches. Not all rows give a size; the values are once, few, many and, for expanded clones, a class.

d_call: NA
v_call: TRBV15
j_call: TRBJ1-1
clone_size: NA
cdr3_aa: CATSRVGAGRGTEAFF
cdr3_nt: TGTGCCACCAGCAGAGTTGGTGCAGGGCGCGGCACTGAAGCTTTCTTT

d_call: TRBD1
v_call: TRBV28
j_call: TRBJ1-2
clone_size: NA
cdr3_aa: CASSQGTVNYGYTF
cdr3_nt: TGTGCCAGCAGTCAAGGGACAGTAAACTATGGCTACACCTTC

d_call: NA
v_call: TRBV12-5
j_call: TRBJ2-7
clone_size: once
cdr3_aa: CASGSPRSSSYEQYF
cdr3_nt: TGTGCTAGTGGTTCTCCCCGATCGAGCTCCTACGAGCAGTACTTC

d_call: TRBD1
v_call: TRBV19
j_call: TRBJ1-1
clone_size: NA
cdr3_aa: CASSTPSRDRVGLVYTEAFF
cdr3_nt: TGTGCCAGTAGTACCCCCTCACGGGACAGGGTAGGGTTGGTATACACTGAAGCTTTCTTT

d_call: NA
v_call: TRBV7-9
j_call: TRBJ2-1
clone_size: NA
cdr3_aa: CASSLDSPEQFF
cdr3_nt: TGTGCCAGCAGCCTAGACAGTCCCGAGCAGTTCTTC

d_call: TRBD2
v_call: TRBV5-1
j_call: TRBJ2-7
clone_size: NA
cdr3_aa: CASSLSRGGYEQYF
cdr3_nt: TGCGCCAGCAGCTTGTCGCGGGGGGGCTACGAGCAGTACTTC

d_call: TRBD1
v_call: TRBV5-4
j_call: TRBJ1-1
clone_size: NA
cdr3_aa: CASSPRRDRGEAFF
cdr3_nt: TGTGCCAGCAGCCCGAGACGGGACAGGGGCGAAGCTTTCTTT

d_call: NA
v_call: TRBV6-6
j_call: TRBJ1-5
clone_size: NA
cdr3_aa: CATAPQGWGRPQHF
cdr3_nt: TGTGCCACCGCCCCACAGGGATGGGGACGGCCCCAGCATTTT

d_call: NA
v_call: TRBV21-1
j_call: TRBJ2-7
clone_size: NA
cdr3_aa: CASSTPVSEQYF
cdr3_nt: TGTGCCAGCAGCACTCCCGTCAGCGAGCAGTACTTC

d_call: TRBD1
v_call: TRBV7-9
j_call: TRBJ2-5
clone_size: NA
cdr3_aa: CASSPAGTGRETQYF
cdr3_nt: TGTGCCAGCAGCCCGGCCGGGACAGGGAGAGAGACCCAGTACTTC

d_call: TRBD1
v_call: TRBV29-1
j_call: TRBJ2-1
clone_size: NA
cdr3_aa: CSEETGGNEQFF
cdr3_nt: TGCAGCGAAGAGACAGGGGGCAATGAGCAGTTCTTC

d_call: NA
v_call: TRBV19
j_call: TRBJ2-7
clone_size: NA
cdr3_aa: CASSIGGTSYEQYF
cdr3_nt: TGTGCCAGTAGTATCGGGGGTACCTCCTACGAGCAGTACTTC

d_call: NA
v_call: TRBV5-5
j_call: TRBJ2-6
clone_size: NA
cdr3_aa: CASSLAGSSGANVLTF
cdr3_nt: TGTGCCAGCAGCTTGGCCGGTAGCTCTGGGGCCAACGTCCTGACTTTC

d_call: NA
v_call: TRBV4-3
j_call: TRBJ2-1
clone_size: NA
cdr3_aa: CASSQVHSSGEQFF
cdr3_nt: TGCGCCAGCAGCCAAGTCCACAGTTCAGGTGAGCAGTTCTTC

d_call: NA
v_call: TRBV7-9
j_call: TRBJ2-7
clone_size: NA
cdr3_aa: CASSLAQGMDEQYF
cdr3_nt: TGTGCCAGCAGCTTAGCTCAGGGTATGGACGAGCAGTACTTC

d_call: NA
v_call: TRBV6-1
j_call: TRBJ2-7
clone_size: NA
cdr3_aa: CASSEGRQAHYEQYF
cdr3_nt: TGTGCCAGCAGTGAAGGCAGACAGGCCCACTACGAGCAGTACTTC

d_call: TRBD1
v_call: TRBV19
j_call: TRBJ2-7
clone_size: NA
cdr3_aa: CASSIKGTALYEQYF
cdr3_nt: TGTGCCAGTAGTATAAAGGGGACAGCGCTCTACGAGCAGTACTTC

d_call: NA
v_call: TRBV6-6
j_call: TRBJ1-6
clone_size: few
cdr3_aa: CASSQQGIGSPLHF
cdr3_nt: TGTGCCAGCAGCCAACAGGGAATAGGTTCACCCCTCCACTTT

d_call: NA
v_call: TRBV30
j_call: TRBJ1-6
clone_size: NA
cdr3_aa: CAWTAGSSPLHF
cdr3_nt: TGTGCCTGGACGGCGGGGAGTTCACCCCTCCACTTT

d_call: NA
v_call: TRBV6-5
j_call: TRBJ1-1
clone_size: NA
cdr3_aa: CASSPRNTEAFF
cdr3_nt: TGTGCCAGCAGTCCTCGGAACACTGAAGCTTTCTTT

d_call: NA
v_call: TRBV4-1
j_call: TRBJ2-3
clone_size: NA
cdr3_aa: CASSQVEGPYTDTQYF
cdr3_nt: TGCGCCAGCAGCCAAGTGGAGGGGCCATACACAGATACGCAGTATTTT

d_call: TRBD1
v_call: TRBV11-2
j_call: TRBJ2-3
clone_size: NA
cdr3_aa: CASSTRDSGNTQYF
cdr3_nt: TGTGCCAGCAGCACTAGGGACAGTGGAAATACGCAGTATTTT

d_call: TRBD1
v_call: TRBV5-1
j_call: TRBJ1-4
clone_size: NA
cdr3_aa: CATLGQGGTGLFF
cdr3_nt: TGCGCCACCCTTGGACAGGGAGGAACGGGACTGTTTTTT

d_call: TRBD2
v_call: TRBV27
j_call: TRBJ2-3
clone_size: NA
cdr3_aa: CASSYGGGSTDTQYF
cdr3_nt: TGTGCCAGCAGTTATGGGGGGGGTAGCACAGATACGCAGTATTTT

d_call: TRBD2
v_call: TRBV7-8
j_call: TRBJ2-2
clone_size: NA
cdr3_aa: CASSRGLAGLSTGELFF
cdr3_nt: TGTGCCAGCAGCAGAGGACTAGCGGGCCTCAGCACCGGGGAGCTGTTTTTT

d_call: NA
v_call: TRBV14
j_call: TRBJ2-7
clone_size: NA
cdr3_aa: CASSQAERYARGGEEQYF
cdr3_nt: TGTGCCAGCAGCCAAGCCGAAAGATACGCTAGAGGAGGGGAAGAGCAGTACTTC

d_call: NA
v_call: TRBV30
j_call: TRBJ2-3
clone_size: NA
cdr3_aa: CAWNRLDSSTDTQYF
cdr3_nt: TGTGCCTGGAATCGACTAGACTCAAGCACAGATACGCAGTATTTT

d_call: NA
v_call: TRBV27
j_call: TRBJ2-3
clone_size: NA
cdr3_aa: CASEEADTQYF
cdr3_nt: TGTGCCAGCGAGGAGGCAGATACGCAGTATTTT

d_call: TRBD2
v_call: TRBV6-1
j_call: TRBJ2-3
clone_size: NA
cdr3_aa: CASSLAGRSTDTQYF
cdr3_nt: TGTGCCAGCAGTCTAGCGGGGAGAAGCACAGATACGCAGTATTTT

d_call: NA
v_call: TRBV7-7
j_call: TRBJ2-2
clone_size: NA
cdr3_aa: CASSLSEGAGELFF
cdr3_nt: TGTGCTAGCAGCTTATCGGAAGGGGCCGGGGAGCTGTTTTTT

d_call: NA
v_call: TRBV9
j_call: TRBJ2-7
clone_size: NA
cdr3_aa: CASSVDKYGYEQYF
cdr3_nt: TGTGCCAGCAGCGTGGACAAGTACGGCTACGAGCAGTACTTC

d_call: TRBD1
v_call: TRBV7-2
j_call: TRBJ2-7
clone_size: NA
cdr3_aa: CASSVSGTDYEQYF
cdr3_nt: TGTGCCAGCAGCGTATCCGGGACAGACTACGAGCAGTACTTC

d_call: NA
v_call: TRBV27
j_call: TRBJ1-5
clone_size: few
cdr3_aa: CASSGQWDQPQHF
cdr3_nt: TGTGCCAGCAGTGGACAGTGGGATCAGCCCCAGCATTTT

d_call: TRBD2
v_call: TRBV10-3
j_call: TRBJ2-7
clone_size: NA
cdr3_aa: CAIWSGGYEQYF
cdr3_nt: TGTGCCATCTGGAGCGGGGGTTACGAGCAGTACTTC

d_call: TRBD1
v_call: TRBV7-2
j_call: TRBJ2-7
clone_size: NA
cdr3_aa: CASSYRGSYEQYF
cdr3_nt: TGTGCCAGCAGTTACAGGGGCAGCTACGAGCAGTACTTC

d_call: NA
v_call: TRBV19
j_call: TRBJ2-7
clone_size: once
cdr3_aa: CASSHGSRGLYEQYF
cdr3_nt: TGTGCCAGTAGTCATGGAAGCAGGGGTCTTTACGAGCAGTACTTC

d_call: NA
v_call: TRBV4-1
j_call: TRBJ1-1
clone_size: once
cdr3_aa: CASSPGGNTEAFF
cdr3_nt: TGCGCCAGCAGCCCCGGGGGGAACACTGAAGCTTTCTTT

d_call: NA
v_call: TRBV4-1
j_call: TRBJ1-4
clone_size: NA
cdr3_aa: CASSRDLWGVNEKLFF
cdr3_nt: TGCGCCAGCAGCCGGGACCTTTGGGGGGTAAATGAAAAACTGTTTTTT

d_call: TRBD2
v_call: TRBV28
j_call: TRBJ2-7
clone_size: NA
cdr3_aa: CASLREGHSYEQYF
cdr3_nt: TGTGCCAGCCTCCGGGAGGGCCACTCCTACGAGCAGTACTTC

d_call: NA
v_call: TRBV19
j_call: TRBJ1-6
clone_size: NA
cdr3_aa: CASSIGGPAHHSPLHF
cdr3_nt: TGTGCCAGTAGTATTGGGGGCCCGGCCCATCATTCACCCCTCCACTTT

d_call: NA
v_call: TRBV28
j_call: TRBJ1-2
clone_size: NA
cdr3_aa: CASSLGMGANYGYTF
cdr3_nt: TGTGCCAGCAGTTTGGGCATGGGAGCTAACTATGGCTACACCTTC

d_call: TRBD1
v_call: TRBV19
j_call: TRBJ1-4
clone_size: NA
cdr3_aa: CASSIPSDRGGKLFF
cdr3_nt: TGTGCCAGTAGTATTCCCTCGGACAGGGGTGGAAAACTGTTTTTT

d_call: TRBD1
v_call: TRBV30
j_call: TRBJ2-6
clone_size: NA
cdr3_aa: CAWSGPRGRQGLSGANVLTF
cdr3_nt: TGTGCCTGGAGTGGTCCCCGAGGCAGACAGGGCCTCTCTGGGGCCAACGTCCTGACTTTC

d_call: NA
v_call: TRBV10-3
j_call: TRBJ2-6
clone_size: NA
cdr3_aa: CAISEELLSGANVLTF
cdr3_nt: TGTGCCATCAGTGAGGAGCTCCTCTCTGGGGCCAACGTCCTGACTTTC

d_call: NA
v_call: TRBV28
j_call: TRBJ1-6
clone_size: NA
cdr3_aa: CASTPLPDSYNSPLHF
cdr3_nt: TGTGCCAGCACCCCTCTCCCGGACAGCTATAATTCACCCCTCCACTTT

d_call: TRBD1
v_call: TRBV10-3
j_call: TRBJ1-3
clone_size: NA
cdr3_aa: CAISPQTGEYGNTIYF
cdr3_nt: TGTGCCATCAGCCCTCAGACAGGGGAGTATGGAAACACCATATATTTT

d_call: NA
v_call: TRBV7-8
j_call: TRBJ1-5
clone_size: NA
cdr3_aa: CASSSRRERYSNQPQHF
cdr3_nt: TGTGCCAGCAGCTCCAGACGGGAGCGCTATAGCAATCAGCCCCAGCATTTT

d_call: TRBD2
v_call: TRBV27
j_call: TRBJ2-1
clone_size: NA
cdr3_aa: CASSRGGSYNEQFF
cdr3_nt: TGTGCCAGCTCCCGGGGGGGCTCCTACAATGAGCAGTTCTTC

d_call: TRBD1
v_call: TRBV6-1
j_call: TRBJ1-2
clone_size: NA
cdr3_aa: CASREGTGVGYTF
cdr3_nt: TGTGCCAGCCGGGAAGGGACAGGTGTGGGCTACACCTTC

d_call: TRBD1
v_call: TRBV9
j_call: TRBJ1-1
clone_size: NA
cdr3_aa: CASSAAPTGGTEAFF
cdr3_nt: TGTGCCAGCAGCGCCGCCCCCACAGGGGGCACTGAAGCTTTCTTT

d_call: NA
v_call: TRBV18
j_call: TRBJ1-1
clone_size: NA
cdr3_aa: CASSRNRMNTEAFF
cdr3_nt: TGTGCCAGCTCACGGAACAGAATGAACACTGAAGCTTTCTTT

d_call: TRBD2
v_call: TRBV11-2
j_call: TRBJ2-1
clone_size: NA
cdr3_aa: CASSLGLAGVEQFF
cdr3_nt: TGTGCCAGCAGCTTAGGACTAGCGGGGGTTGAGCAGTTCTTC

d_call: TRBD1
v_call: TRBV9
j_call: TRBJ1-3
clone_size: NA
cdr3_aa: CASSVGDRVTGNTIYF
cdr3_nt: TGTGCCAGCAGCGTAGGAGACAGGGTAACGGGAAACACCATATATTTT